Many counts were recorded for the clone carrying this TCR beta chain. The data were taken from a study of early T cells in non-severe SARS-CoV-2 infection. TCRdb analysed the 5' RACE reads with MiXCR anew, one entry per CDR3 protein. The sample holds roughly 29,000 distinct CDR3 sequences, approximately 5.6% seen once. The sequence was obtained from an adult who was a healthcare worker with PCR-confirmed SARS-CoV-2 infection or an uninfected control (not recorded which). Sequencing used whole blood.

CDR3 sequence reads: CASSVGQESYNEQFF. The CDR3 DNA reads TGTGCCAGCTCCGTAGGACAGGAGTCTTACAATGAGCAGTTCTTC. The rearrangement links TRBV18 to TRBJ2-1; 7 bases are shared with TRBD1. The J segment lost 4 bases and the V segment lost 6 bases, leaving 9 bases of the junction unmatched. The length of the CDR3 is 15 residues. The germline V gene has CDR1 KGHSH and CDR2 LQKENI.